These 14 T cell receptor beta chains share one sample of origin, sequenced in a study of blood T cell repertoires in COVID-19 (dated by TCRdb to the early 2020s). The library was obtained by the immunoSEQ multiplex PCR assay. Not all clones reach the TCRdb copy of this immuneACCESS table, which keeps in-frame sequences only. Checked studies attribute under half of the gap to unresolved V genes and leave the rest unexplained. The sample table shows about 140,000 clones, and just under 80% are seen once. About 1.9% of the sample rests with the top ten. Sequencing was performed on peripheral blood. These receptors all stem from a woman aged 60-75 years with acute or convalescent COVID-19.

V gene TRBV11-2 combines with J gene TRBJ1-1; 11 bases line up with TRBD1. With 2 bases clipped from V and 2 bases from J, the junction kept 10 bases outside the gene matches. This CDR3 spans 18 amino acids. In germline, CDR1 is SGHAT, CDR2 FQNNGV. Here the CDR3 reads CASSLRQDRGRRNTEAFF. CDR3 nucleotide sequence: TGTGCCAGCAGCTTAAGACAGGACAGGGGGCGCAGAAACACTGAAGCTTTCTTT.

The J gene is TRBJ2-7, the V gene TRBV5-4, with 8 nucleotides matching TRBD2. CDR1 and CDR2 (germline): SGHNT, YYREEE (reference sequence). This CDR3 spans 15 amino acids. Unmatched junction bases numbered 11, after V lost 8 bases and J lost 1 base. CDR3 region: CARHERTSRSYEQYF. The CDR3 coding sequence is TGTGCCAGACATGAAAGGACTAGCAGGTCCTACGAGCAGTACTTC. Supplemented by reference TRBV5-4 and TRBJ2-7, the full variable domain reads ETGVTQSPTHLIKTRGQQVTLRCSSQSGHNTVSWYQQALGQGPQFIFQYYREEENGRGNFPPRFSGLQFPNYSSELNVNALELDDSALYLCARHERTSRSYEQYFGPGTRLTVT.

The chain is built from TRBV18 and TRBJ2-2; possible D gene TRBD1, 5 bases. From germline, CDR1 is KGHSH and CDR2 LQKENI. V lost 4 bases, J lost 5 bases, and 17 bases lay in between. There are 16 residues in the CDR3. The DNA of the CDR3 is TGTGCCAGCTCACGACAGCAAAAATTTGGTACCGGGGAGCTGTTTTTT. As protein: CASSRQQKFGTGELFF.

The V call is TRBV30, the J call TRBJ1-1; a weak D match, TRBD1 (5 bases). V was trimmed by 5 bases and J by 3 bases, leaving 10 bases between them. This CDR3 is 12 amino acids long. CDR1 and CDR2 (germline): GTSNPN, SVGIG (reference sequence). In nucleotides, the CDR3 is TGTGCCTGGGAGGGGCATTACACTGAAGCTTTCTTT. It translates to CAWEGHYTEAFF.

The rearrangement uses TRBV7-6 and TRBJ2-3; possibly TRBD2 for D (7 bases). The CDR3 runs to 15 residues. V lost 2 bases and J 5 bases, leaving 14 bases between the germline ends. Germline CDR1 is SGHVS and CDR2 is FNYEAQ. CDR3 amino acids: CASSLTWGGIDTQYF. The CDR3 bases are TGTGCCAGCAGCTTAACGTGGGGGGGCATAGATACGCAGTATTTT.

This clone was seen a few times. This chain uses TRBV5-1 with TRBJ2-2; perhaps TRBD2 as D (6 bases). Trimming shortened V by 0 bases and J by 4 bases, and 10 bases separated the two germline ends. Germline-derived CDR1 and CDR2 are SGHRS and YFSETQ. This CDR3 is 15 amino acids long. Here the CDR3 reads CASSLGGAGTGELFF. The CDR3 nucleotides read TGCGCCAGCAGCTTGGGCGGGGCCGGCACCGGGGAGCTGTTTTTT.

V and J are TRBV4-1 and TRBJ2-3; D is unclear. The V end was cut by 4 bases, the J end by 2 bases, with 16 bases between. Germline V CDR1 and CDR2: MGHRA, YSYEKL. The CDR3 is 16 amino acids. Here the CDR3 DNA reads TGCGCCAGCAGCCCTCTAGGCGGAGAGCCCACAGATACGCAGTATTTT. Translation: CASSPLGGEPTDTQYF.

The V gene is TRBV7-9, the J gene TRBJ2-7, with 8 bases lining up with TRBD1. The ends lost 5 bases at V and 3 bases at J; junction bases unmatched: 6. Looked up from germline, CDR1 is SEHNR and CDR2 is FQNEAQ (reference sequence). The CDR3 sequence is 14 residues long. The CDR3 is CASSKSGGLYEQYF. The DNA for the CDR3 is TGTGCCAGCAGCAAATCAGGGGGCCTCTACGAGCAGTACTTC.

The rearrangement links TRBV9 to TRBJ1-1; unclear D gene. The CDR3 is made up of 15 amino acids. The germline gives CDR1 SGDLS, CDR2 YYNGEE. V shed 4 bases and J shed 3 bases, with 16 bases lying between them. The DNA for the CDR3 is TGTGCCAGCAGCCCTATAGTCGGGGTCTACACTGAAGCTTTCTTT. Its translation: CASSPIVGVYTEAFF. The full variable domain, rest sourced from reference TRBV9 and TRBJ1-1, is DSGVTQTPKHLITATGQRVTLRCSPRSGDLSVYWYQQSLDQGLQFLIQYYNGEERAKGNILERFSAQQFPDLHSELNLSSLELGDSALYFCASSPIVGVYTEAFFGQGTRLTVV.

This clone was detected a few times. This sequence joins TRBV11-1 and TRBJ2-5; possibly TRBD2 for D (5 bases). The germline gives CDR1 SGHAT, CDR2 FQDESV (reference sequence). CDR3 length: 15 residues. V was trimmed by 1 base and J by 3 bases, leaving 12 bases between them. DNA for the CDR3: TGTGCCAGCAGCTTAGACCCAGCGGCGAAAGAGACCCAGTACTTC. Protein product: CASSLDPAAKETQYF.

This chain connects TRBV18 to TRBJ2-1; D perhaps matches TRBD2 (5 bases). Trimming left V 4 bases short and J 0 bases short, with 22 bases between. Germline values: CDR1 KGHSH, CDR2 LQKENI. This CDR3 has 19 amino acids. Written as DNA, the CDR3 is TGTGCCAGCTCACTTGAGCGGATCTCTTACAAAAGCTCCTACAATGAGCAGTTCTTC. The encoded protein is CASSLERISYKSSYNEQFF.

A single count supports this clone. The rearrangement links TRBV5-1 to TRBJ2-3; 9 nucleotides agree with TRBD1. V lost 3 bases to trimming and J lost 9 bases; unmatched junction nucleotides: 8. This CDR3 comprises 14 residues. The germline V gene encodes CDR1 SGHRS and CDR2 YFSETQ. This CDR3 reads CASSSGQGAVTQYF. Written as DNA, the CDR3 is TGCGCCAGCAGCTCGGGACAGGGCGCAGTAACGCAGTATTTT.

The genes are TRBV5-6 and TRBJ2-5; D is possibly TRBD2 (5 bases). Germline V gene sequence: CDR1 SGHDT, CDR2 YYEEEE. This CDR3 contains 15 residues. Trimming stripped 3 bases from V and 4 bases from J, with 16 bases between. CDR3 nucleotides: TGTGCCAGCAGCTCTGACTCGACCGGAGGAGAGACCCAGTACTTC. This codes for CASSSDSTGGETQYF.

The V call is TRBV3-1 (or the pseudogene TRBV3-2), the J call TRBJ2-5; 10 nucleotides match TRBD2. Germline V gene data show CDR1 as LGHDT and CDR2 as YNNKEL (reference sequence). The CDR3 has 18 amino acids. Trimming cost V 5 bases and J 4 bases; bases outside gene matches: 16. In nucleotides, the CDR3 is TGTGCCAGCAGCGGAAGATACCTTGGACTAGCGGATGGAGAGACCCAGTACTTC. It encodes CASSGRYLGLADGETQYF.